This entry is about one T cell receptor (beta chain). As yet, its antigen is unknown. The table came from immunoSEQ multiplex PCR; TCRdb's copy has only in-frame clones and leaves some out. Of about 240,000 clones listed, 65% to 85% are singletons. CD4+CD25+CD127- Tregs, CD4+CD25- non-Tregs, CD4 and CD8 cells were sorted. This specimen belongs to a study of Tregs in tolerant kidney transplant recipients. Germline CDR1 SGHRS, CDR2 YFSETQ. V shed 3 bases and J 4 bases; nucleotides not matched to a gene: 6. CDR3 length: 14 amino acids. Study-level findings and limits: Expanding Tregs on activated donor B cells appeared to best identify donor-specific TCRbeta clones.

The chain employs TRBV5-1 and TRBJ1-1; 7 positions agree with TRBD1. The sequencing sample was made of CD4+ T cells from blood. The TCR sequence derives from a human donor in good health. CDR3 in DNA: TGCGCCAGCAGCTCAAGACAGGGAGTCACTGAAGCTTTCTTT. Residues: CASSSRQGVTEAFF.